The clone carrying this TCR beta chain was observed a single time. This cohort consisted of healthy bone marrow donors. V shed 2 bases, J shed 8 bases, and the junction held 10 bases outside the gene matches. Per the germline V gene, CDR1 is SGHTA and CDR2 is FQGNSA. CDR3 length: 17 residues. The data stem from a study of cytomegalovirus exposure and HLA in healthy donors. Primers: 60 Vbeta forward and 13 Jbeta reverse. Sequencing was performed with immunoSEQ multiplex PCR; in TCRdb, only in-frame clones are kept and a portion is missing. Found here are about 130,000 clones, roughly 72% of them singletons; the top ten hold approximately 1.8%.

Sequences were obtained from PBMCs. The V gene is TRBV7-2, the J gene TRBJ2-1, with 12 bases fitting TRBD2. The sequence derives from a woman in her forties or fifties in good health and CMV-seronegative. The CDR3 DNA is TGTGCCAGCAGCTTATTGGCTAGCGGGAGGGCCACAGATGAGCAGTTCTTC. It specifies CASSLLASGRATDEQFF.